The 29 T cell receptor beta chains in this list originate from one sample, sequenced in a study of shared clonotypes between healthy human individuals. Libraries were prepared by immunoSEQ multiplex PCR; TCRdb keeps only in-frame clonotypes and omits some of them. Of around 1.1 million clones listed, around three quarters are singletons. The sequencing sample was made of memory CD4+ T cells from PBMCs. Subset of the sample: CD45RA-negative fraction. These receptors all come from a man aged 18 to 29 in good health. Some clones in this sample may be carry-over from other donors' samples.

The CDR3 DNA reads TGTGCCAGCAGCCCAACGCCCCTTTTGGGCGGCTCCTACGAGCAGTACTTC. Translating it yields CASSPTPLLGGSYEQYF. The rearrangement uses TRBV11-2 and TRBJ2-7; D is unresolved. The V gene lost 5 bases and the J gene lost 0 bases, with 20 bases spanning the gap. CDR1 and CDR2 from the germline V gene are SGHAT and FQNNGV. The CDR3 length is 17 residues.

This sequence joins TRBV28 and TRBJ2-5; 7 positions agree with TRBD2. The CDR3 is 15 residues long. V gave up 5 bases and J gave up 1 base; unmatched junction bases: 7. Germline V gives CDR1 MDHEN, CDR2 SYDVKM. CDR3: CASSTLGEGQETQYF. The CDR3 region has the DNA TGTGCCAGCAGTACCCTTGGGGAGGGCCAAGAGACCCAGTACTTC.

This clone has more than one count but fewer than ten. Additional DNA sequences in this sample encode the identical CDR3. The CDR3 region has the DNA TGTGCCAGCAGCCCGACAGGGGCGAACACTGAAGCTTTCTTT. It specifies CASSPTGANTEAFF. The chain couples TRBV9 to TRBJ1-1, with 8 bases lining up with TRBD1. Germline CDR1 reads SGDLS; CDR2 reads YYNGEE. CDR3 length: 14 residues. Trimming took 4 bases from V and 1 from J; bases not matched to a gene: 3.

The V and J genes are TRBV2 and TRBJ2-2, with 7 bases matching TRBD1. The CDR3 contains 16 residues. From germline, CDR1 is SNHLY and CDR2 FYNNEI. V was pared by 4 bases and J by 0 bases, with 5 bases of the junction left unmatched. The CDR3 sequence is CASSGQGPTNTGELFF. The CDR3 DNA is TGTGCCAGCAGTGGACAGGGCCCCACGAACACCGGGGAGCTGTTTTTT.

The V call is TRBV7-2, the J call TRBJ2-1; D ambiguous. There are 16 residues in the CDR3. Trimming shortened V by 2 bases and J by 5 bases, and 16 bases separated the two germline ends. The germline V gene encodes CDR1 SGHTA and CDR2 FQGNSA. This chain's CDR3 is CASSLIRLGPNNEQFF. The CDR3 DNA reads TGTGCCAGCAGCTTAATCCGTCTTGGACCTAACAATGAGCAGTTCTTC.

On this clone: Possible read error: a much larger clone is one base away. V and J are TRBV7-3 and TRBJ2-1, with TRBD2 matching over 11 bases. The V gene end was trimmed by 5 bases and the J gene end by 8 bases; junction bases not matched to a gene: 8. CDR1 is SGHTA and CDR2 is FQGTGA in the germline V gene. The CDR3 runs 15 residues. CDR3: CASSPTSGRIDEQFF. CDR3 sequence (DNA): TGTGCCAGCAGCCCAACTAGCGGGAGAATCGATGAGCAGTTCTTC.

The CDR3, as DNA: TGTGCCAGCAGTTCCCCCCCTACGCACGAGGTTTTCTTT. Translated: CASSSPPTHEVFF. This chain joins TRBV6-5 and TRBJ1-1; D gene ambiguous. This CDR3 region has 13 residues. Germline V CDR1 and CDR2: MNHEY, SVGAGI. V was cut by 4 bases and J by 13 bases, with 19 bases left in between.

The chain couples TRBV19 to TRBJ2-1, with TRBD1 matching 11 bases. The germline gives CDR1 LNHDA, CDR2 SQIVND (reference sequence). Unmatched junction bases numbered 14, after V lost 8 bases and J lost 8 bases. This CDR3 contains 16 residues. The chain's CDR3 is CASSRGGTGGFDEQFF. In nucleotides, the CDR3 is TGTGCCAGTTCCCGGGGAGGGACAGGGGGATTTGATGAGCAGTTCTTC.

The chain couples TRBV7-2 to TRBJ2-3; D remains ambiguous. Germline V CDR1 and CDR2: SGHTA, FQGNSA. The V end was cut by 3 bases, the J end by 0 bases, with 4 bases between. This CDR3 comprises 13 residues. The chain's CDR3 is CASSFDSTDTQYF. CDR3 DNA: TGTGCCAGCAGCTTTGATAGCACAGATACGCAGTATTTT.

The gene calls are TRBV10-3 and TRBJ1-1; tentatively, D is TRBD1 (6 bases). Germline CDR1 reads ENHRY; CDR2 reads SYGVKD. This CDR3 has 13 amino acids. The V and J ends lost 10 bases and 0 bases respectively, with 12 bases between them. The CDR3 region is CASADRVNTEAFF. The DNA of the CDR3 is TGTGCCAGTGCGGACAGAGTGAACACTGAAGCTTTCTTT.

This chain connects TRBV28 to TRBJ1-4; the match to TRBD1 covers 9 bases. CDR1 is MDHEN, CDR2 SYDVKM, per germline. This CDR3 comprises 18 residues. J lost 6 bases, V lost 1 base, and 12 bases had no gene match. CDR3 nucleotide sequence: TGTGCCAGCAGTTTATCCGTCCCGGGACAGGGTTTGGATGAAAAACTGTTTTTT. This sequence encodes CASSLSVPGQGLDEKLFF.

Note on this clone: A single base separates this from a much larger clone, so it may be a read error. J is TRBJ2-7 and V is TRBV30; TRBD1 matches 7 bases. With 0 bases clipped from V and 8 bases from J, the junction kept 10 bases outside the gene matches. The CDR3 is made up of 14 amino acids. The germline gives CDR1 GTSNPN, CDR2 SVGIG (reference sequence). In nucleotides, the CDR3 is TGTGCCTGGAGTGTGGAGACAGGGCATTACAAGCAGTACTTC. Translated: CAWSVETGHYKQYF.

In DNA form, the CDR3 reads TGTGCCAGCAGCTTGGGTTGGGGACAGGGCAATCAGCCCCAGCATTTT. Protein product: CASSLGWGQGNQPQHF. The chain combines TRBV7-4 with TRBJ1-5; 8 bases are a match to TRBD1. J was trimmed by 2 bases and V by 3 bases; bases with no gene match: 6. The germline gives CDR1 SGHVT, CDR2 SQSDAQ. The CDR3 consists of 16 residues. Complete variable domain (other parts from reference TRBV7-4 and TRBJ1-5): GAGVSQSPRYKVAKRGRDVALRCDSISGHVTLYWYRQTLGQGSEVLTYSQSDAQRDKSGRPSGRFSAERPERSVSTLKIQRTEQGDSAVYLCASSLGWGQGNQPQHFGDGTRLSIL.

In DNA, the CDR3 is TGTGCCAGCAGCCCGCGGACCCAGCGGGCCGAGCAGTACTTC. This sequence encodes CASSPRTQRAEQYF. This sequence joins TRBV9 and TRBJ2-7, with D possibly matching TRBD2 (6 bases). Germline CDR1 and CDR2: SGDLS and YYNGEE. V was shortened by 4 bases and J by 6 bases, with 17 bases between the two germline ends. CDR3 size: 14 residues.

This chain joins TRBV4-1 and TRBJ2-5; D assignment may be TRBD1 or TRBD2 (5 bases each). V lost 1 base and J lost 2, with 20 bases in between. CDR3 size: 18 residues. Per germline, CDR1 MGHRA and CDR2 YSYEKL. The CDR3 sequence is CASSQGPQPGRTQETQYF. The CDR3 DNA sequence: TGCGCCAGCAGCCAAGGGCCCCAGCCGGGACGTACGCAAGAGACCCAGTACTTC.

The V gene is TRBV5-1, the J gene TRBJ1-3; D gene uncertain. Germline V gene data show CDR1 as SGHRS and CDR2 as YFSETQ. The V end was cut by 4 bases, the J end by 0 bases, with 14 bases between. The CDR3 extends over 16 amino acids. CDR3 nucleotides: TGCGCCAGCAGCACTGGTTACGGGAACTCTGGAAACACCATATATTTT. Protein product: CASSTGYGNSGNTIYF.

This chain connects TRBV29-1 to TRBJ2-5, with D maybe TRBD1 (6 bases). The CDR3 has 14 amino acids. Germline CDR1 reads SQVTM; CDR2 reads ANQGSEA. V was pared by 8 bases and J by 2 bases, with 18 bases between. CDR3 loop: CSIKLRGPQETQYF. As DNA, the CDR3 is TGCAGCATAAAACTCAGGGGCCCGCAAGAGACCCAGTACTTC.

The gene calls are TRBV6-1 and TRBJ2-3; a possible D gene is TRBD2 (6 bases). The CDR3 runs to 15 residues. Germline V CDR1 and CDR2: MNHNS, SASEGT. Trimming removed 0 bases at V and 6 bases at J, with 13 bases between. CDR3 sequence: CASSEAGRDTDTQYF. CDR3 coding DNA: TGTGCCAGCAGTGAAGCTGGGCGGGATACGGATACGCAGTATTTT.

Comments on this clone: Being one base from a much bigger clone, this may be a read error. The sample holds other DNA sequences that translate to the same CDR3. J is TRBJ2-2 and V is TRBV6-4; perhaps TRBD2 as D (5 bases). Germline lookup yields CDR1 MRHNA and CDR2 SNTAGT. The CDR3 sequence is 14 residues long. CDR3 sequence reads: CASSDSGHTGELFF. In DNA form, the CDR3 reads TGTGCCAGCAGTGACTCAGGTCACACCGGGGAGCTGTTTTTC.

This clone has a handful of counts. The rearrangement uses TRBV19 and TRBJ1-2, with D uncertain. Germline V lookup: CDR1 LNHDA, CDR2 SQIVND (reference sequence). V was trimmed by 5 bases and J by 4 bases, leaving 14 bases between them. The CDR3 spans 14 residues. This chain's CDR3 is CASSSEGGPYGYTF. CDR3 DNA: TGTGCCAGTAGTTCCGAGGGTGGGCCCTATGGCTACACCTTC.

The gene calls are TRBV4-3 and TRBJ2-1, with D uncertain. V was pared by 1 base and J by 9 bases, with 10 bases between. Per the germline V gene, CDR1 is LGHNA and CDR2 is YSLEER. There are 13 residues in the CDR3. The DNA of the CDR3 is TGCGCCAGCAGCCAAGGTCCGGCAGTTGAGCAGTTCTTC. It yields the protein CASSQGPAVEQFF.

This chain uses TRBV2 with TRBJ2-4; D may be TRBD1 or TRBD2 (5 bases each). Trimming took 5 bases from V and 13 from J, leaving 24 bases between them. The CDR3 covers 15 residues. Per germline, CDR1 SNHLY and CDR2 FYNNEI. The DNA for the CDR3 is TGTGCCAGCAGTTTGGTAGCCGGGACCCCTGCCCTCCAGTACTTC. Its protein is CASSLVAGTPALQYF.

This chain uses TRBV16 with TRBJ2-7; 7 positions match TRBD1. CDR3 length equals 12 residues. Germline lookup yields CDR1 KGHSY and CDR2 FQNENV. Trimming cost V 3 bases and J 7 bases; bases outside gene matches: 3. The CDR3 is CASSQTGLEQYF. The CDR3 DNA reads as TGTGCCAGCAGCCAGACAGGGTTGGAGCAGTACTTC.

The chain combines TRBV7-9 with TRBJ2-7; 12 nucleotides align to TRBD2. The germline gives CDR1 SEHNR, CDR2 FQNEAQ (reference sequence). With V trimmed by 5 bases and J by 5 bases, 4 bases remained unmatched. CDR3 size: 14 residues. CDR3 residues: CASSLLAGGHEQYF. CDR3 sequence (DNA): TGTGCCAGCAGCCTACTAGCGGGAGGCCACGAGCAGTACTTC.

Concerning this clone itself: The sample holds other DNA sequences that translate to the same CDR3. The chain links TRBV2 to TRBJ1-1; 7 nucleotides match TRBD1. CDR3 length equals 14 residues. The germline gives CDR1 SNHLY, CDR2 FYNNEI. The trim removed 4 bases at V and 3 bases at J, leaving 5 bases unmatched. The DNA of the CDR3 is TGTGCCAGCAGTGGGACAGGAGGGGACACTGAAGCTTTCTTT. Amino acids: CASSGTGGDTEAFF.

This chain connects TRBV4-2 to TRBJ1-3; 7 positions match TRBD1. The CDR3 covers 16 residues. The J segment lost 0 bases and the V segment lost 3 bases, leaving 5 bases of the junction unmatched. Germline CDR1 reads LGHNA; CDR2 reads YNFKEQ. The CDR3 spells CASSHPGTVSGNTIYF. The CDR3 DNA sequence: TGTGCCAGCAGCCATCCCGGGACAGTCTCTGGAAACACCATATATTTT.

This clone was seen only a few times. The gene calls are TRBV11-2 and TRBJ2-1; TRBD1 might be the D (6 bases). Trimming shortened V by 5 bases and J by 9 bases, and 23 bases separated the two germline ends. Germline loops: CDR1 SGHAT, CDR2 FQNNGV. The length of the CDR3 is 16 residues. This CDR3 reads CASSPGASNRVSEQFF. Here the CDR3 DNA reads TGTGCCAGCAGCCCCGGAGCGAGTAACAGGGTCTCTGAGCAGTTCTTC. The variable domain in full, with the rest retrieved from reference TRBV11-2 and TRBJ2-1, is EAGVAQSPRYKIIEKRQSVAFWCNPISGHATLYWYQQILGQGPKLLIQFQNNGVVDDSQLPKDRFSAERLKGVDSTLKIQPAKLEDSAVYLCASSPGASNRVSEQFFGPGTRLTVL.

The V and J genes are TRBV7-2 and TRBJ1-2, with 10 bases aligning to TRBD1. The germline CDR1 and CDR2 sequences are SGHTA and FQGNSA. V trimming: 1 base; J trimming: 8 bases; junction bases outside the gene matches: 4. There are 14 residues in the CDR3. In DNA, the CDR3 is TGTGCCAGCAGCTTAGGGACAGGGGGTCTCGGCTACACCTTC. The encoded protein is CASSLGTGGLGYTF. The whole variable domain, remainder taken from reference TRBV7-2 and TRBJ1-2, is GAGVSQSPSNKVTEKGKDVELRCDPISGHTALYWYRQSLGQGLEFLIYFQGNSAPDKSGLPSDRFSAERTGGSVSTLTIQRTQQEDSAVYLCASSLGTGGLGYTFGSGTRLTVV.

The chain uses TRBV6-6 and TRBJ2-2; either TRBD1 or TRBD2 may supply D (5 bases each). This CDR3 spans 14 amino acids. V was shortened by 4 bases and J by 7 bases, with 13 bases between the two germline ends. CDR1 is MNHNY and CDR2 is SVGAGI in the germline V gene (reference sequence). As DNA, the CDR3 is TGTGCCAGCAGTTTTCAGGGACGGAACGGGGAGCTGTTTTTT. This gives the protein CASSFQGRNGELFF.